This TCR beta chain derives from a study of Ad26.COV2.S vaccination and SARS-CoV-2 variants. Comment on this clone: Other DNA sequences within the sample encode an identical CDR3.

Treatment in this sample: around 19 received Ad26.COV2.S at low or high dose, single or two shots; several received placebo; per-sample allocation not given. Samples came from day 63 after the first vaccine or placebo injection. Using immunoSEQ multiplex PCR, the repertoire was profiled, and TCRdb retains in-frame clones only, with some absent. The sample yields fewer than 800,000 clones, 89% seen once. V was shortened by 0 bases and J by 0 bases, with 3 bases between the two germline ends. The length of the CDR3 is 13 residues. Looked up from germline, CDR1 is SGHNT and CDR2 is YYREEE (reference sequence).

The chain carries TRBV5-4 and TRBJ1-1; D gene ambiguous. Specimen: peripheral blood, collected in a trial of Ad26.COV2.S vaccine versus placebo. This sequence originates from a person between 18 and 59 years old who received the Ad26.COV2.S COVID-19 vaccine or a placebo. CDR3 sequence: CASSLALNTEAFF. DNA for the CDR3: TGTGCCAGCAGCTTGGCATTGAACACTGAAGCTTTCTTT.